The 29 T cell receptor beta chains in this list originate from one sample, sequenced in a study of shared clonotypes between healthy human individuals. Profiling relied on immunoSEQ multiplex PCR, and the TCRdb table lists in-frame clones only, not all of them. The table includes hundreds of thousands of clones, more than 95% detected once. The sequenced material came from naive CD4+ T cells sorted from blood. Subset in this sample: CD45RA+ positively selected. The receptors derive from a woman aged 25 to 39 in good health.

The chain combines TRBV28 with TRBJ1-2; D not resolved. V was clipped by 3 bases and J by 0 bases, with 5 bases between them. Germline V gene data show CDR1 as MDHEN and CDR2 as SYDVKM. This CDR3 has 13 amino acids. CDR3 nucleotide sequence: TGTGCCAGCAGTTTGCCCCCTAACTATGGCTACACCTTC. The encoded protein is CASSLPPNYGYTF.

This chain connects TRBV11-2 to TRBJ1-2; 9 bases fit TRBD1. There are 13 residues in the CDR3. Germline V gene sequence: CDR1 SGHAT, CDR2 FQNNGV. Trimming at V came to 5 bases and at J to 8 bases, leaving 6 bases not matched to a gene. The chain's CDR3 is CASSLDRGRGYTF. CDR3 bases: TGTGCCAGCAGCCTCGACAGGGGGAGAGGCTACACCTTC. The entire variable domain, with the rest obtained from reference TRBV11-2 and TRBJ1-2, is as follows: EAGVAQSPRYKIIEKRQSVAFWCNPISGHATLYWYQQILGQGPKLLIQFQNNGVVDDSQLPKDRFSAERLKGVDSTLKIQPAKLEDSAVYLCASSLDRGRGYTFGSGTRLTVV.

The chain recombines TRBV5-1 with TRBJ2-7; 9 nucleotides agree with TRBD2. From germline, CDR1 is SGHRS and CDR2 YFSETQ. J lost 6 bases, V lost 0 bases, and 16 bases had no gene match. This CDR3 has 18 amino acids. The CDR3 DNA reads TGCGCCAGCAGCTTGGTGGTAGCGGGAGTTAGAGTGGTCGCCGAGCAGTACTTC. Translated, it gives CASSLVVAGVRVVAEQYF.

This chain links TRBV5-1 with TRBJ2-3, with 9 bases aligning to TRBD2. V trimming: 4 bases; J trimming: 4 bases; junction bases outside the gene matches: 13. The CDR3 has 17 residues. In germline, CDR1 is SGHRS, CDR2 YFSETQ. CDR3 protein: CASSLRFSGSPADTQYF. Here the CDR3 DNA reads TGCGCCAGCAGCCTCCGATTTAGCGGGAGTCCGGCAGATACGCAGTATTTT.

J is TRBJ2-7 and V is TRBV7-6, with D possibly being TRBD1 (5 bases). From germline, CDR1 is SGHVS and CDR2 FNYEAQ. The CDR3 runs 15 residues. V shed 4 bases and J shed 5 bases, with 18 bases lying between them. The CDR3 DNA follows: TGTGCCAGCAGCTCAGCAGGGCCTCCCTGGGACGAGCAGTACTTC. It translates to CASSSAGPPWDEQYF.

The chain couples TRBV28 to TRBJ2-5, with 7 bases fitting TRBD1. Trimming took 7 bases from V and 3 from J; bases not matched to a gene: 5. Germline CDR1 reads MDHEN; CDR2 reads SYDVKM. The CDR3 covers 13 residues. CDR3 in amino acids: CASIMTGKETQYF. The CDR3 DNA follows: TGTGCCAGCATAATGACAGGGAAAGAGACCCAGTACTTC.

The rearrangement links TRBV11-2 to TRBJ2-7, with 9 bases that match TRBD2. CDR1 and CDR2 from the germline V gene are SGHAT and FQNNGV. With 3 bases clipped from V and 2 bases from J, the junction kept 8 bases outside the gene matches. The CDR3 sequence is 16 residues long. The CDR3 sequence: CASSLHLAGPTYEQYF. In nucleotides, the CDR3 is TGTGCCAGCAGCTTGCACCTAGCGGGACCTACCTACGAGCAGTACTTC.

This chain connects TRBV5-8 to TRBJ2-7, with unresolved D. V was clipped by 0 bases and J by 0 bases, with 7 bases between them. CDR1 and CDR2 from the germline V gene are SGHTS and YDEGEE. The CDR3 length is 14 residues. CDR3 loop: CASSLEAISYEQYF. CDR3 DNA sequence: TGTGCCAGCAGCTTGGAGGCTATCTCCTACGAGCAGTACTTC.

This clone was detected once. The chain employs TRBV5-4 and TRBJ1-1; the D is unclear. The CDR3 sequence is 15 residues long. Trimming removed 1 base at V and 1 base at J, with 11 bases between. Germline lookup yields CDR1 SGHNT and CDR2 YYREEE (reference sequence). The CDR3 DNA sequence: TGTGCCAGCAGCTTGTGGGCGGGATCGAACACTGAAGCTTTCTTT. Protein sequence: CASSLWAGSNTEAFF. Based on the CDR3 plus reference TRBV5-4 and TRBJ1-1, the full variable domain is ETGVTQSPTHLIKTRGQQVTLRCSSQSGHNTVSWYQQALGQGPQFIFQYYREEENGRGNFPPRFSGLQFPNYSSELNVNALELDDSALYLCASSLWAGSNTEAFFGQGTRLTVV.

The V and J genes are TRBV29-1 and TRBJ2-5; TRBD2 aligns across 11 bases. The J call is in doubt because the DNA end fits TRBJ2-7 better. Germline CDR1 is SQVTM and CDR2 is ANQGSEA. The CDR3 loop spans 15 amino acids. The CDR3 protein is CSVGGLSGRAYEQYF. CDR3 nucleotide sequence: TGCAGCGTTGGGGGCCTTAGCGGGAGGGCTTACGAGCAGTACTTC.

The chain uses TRBV5-6 and TRBJ2-7, with TRBD1 matching over 7 bases. The germline V gene encodes CDR1 SGHDT and CDR2 YYEEEE. The CDR3 covers 14 residues. V gave up 4 bases and J gave up 4 bases; unmatched junction bases: 8. CDR3 nucleotides: TGTGCCAGCAGCATGAGAGGGGGCCAATACGAGCAGTACTTC. This codes for CASSMRGGQYEQYF.

Worth noting for this clone: This CDR3 is also generated by other DNA sequences in the sample. The chain employs TRBV19 and TRBJ2-7; 8 bases are shared with TRBD1. V trimming: 3 bases; J trimming: 1 base; junction bases outside the gene matches: 2. Germline V lookup: CDR1 LNHDA, CDR2 SQIVND (reference sequence). The CDR3 consists of 14 residues. The CDR3 bases are TGTGCCAGTAGTATCCGGGACAGGTCCTACGAGCAGTACTTC. Amino acid sequence: CASSIRDRSYEQYF.

The chain employs TRBV19 and TRBJ1-1; no firm D call. The V and J ends lost 6 bases and 0 bases respectively, with 17 bases between them. The CDR3 totals 16 residues. Germline CDR1 LNHDA, CDR2 SQIVND (reference sequence). The CDR3 bases are TGTGCCAGTAGGCCCCTCTCGGGCGGCATGAACACTGAAGCTTTCTTT. Translating it yields CASRPLSGGMNTEAFF.

The chain combines TRBV28 with TRBJ2-5; no clear D. The CDR3 runs to 13 residues. Trimming removed 3 bases at V and 4 bases at J, with 9 bases between. The V gene's germline CDR1 is MDHEN and CDR2 SYDVKM. The CDR3 nucleotides are TGTGCCAGCAGTTTCCGGGCGGTAGAGACCCAGTACTTC. Protein product: CASSFRAVETQYF.

Comment on this clone: Different DNA sequences within this sample yield the same CDR3. The CDR3 nucleotides read TGTGCCAGCAGTTTAGGGGTGAACACTGAAGCTTTCTTT. This codes for CASSLGVNTEAFF. V gene TRBV28 combines with J gene TRBJ1-1; D is unclear. This CDR3 comprises 13 residues. From germline, CDR1 is MDHEN and CDR2 SYDVKM. V was clipped by 2 bases and J by 0 bases, with 4 bases between them. Complete variable domain (other parts from reference TRBV28 and TRBJ1-1): DVKVTQSSRYLVKRTGEKVFLECVQDMDHENMFWYRQDPGLGLRLIYFSYDVKMKEKGDIPEGYSVSREKKERFSLILESASTNQTSMYLCASSLGVNTEAFFGQGTRLTVV.

This clone occurred once. The chain links TRBV2 to TRBJ1-1; 11 nucleotides agree with TRBD1. Germline V gene sequence: CDR1 SNHLY, CDR2 FYNNEI. This CDR3 has 16 residues. Germline trimming cut 6 bases from V and 4 bases from J; bases unmatched to any gene: 10. CDR3 loop: CASRNPGQGAGTEAFF. In DNA, the CDR3 is TGTGCCAGCAGAAACCCAGGACAGGGGGCCGGCACTGAAGCTTTCTTT. Full variable domain (missing parts from reference TRBV2 and TRBJ1-1): EPEVTQTPSHQVTQMGQEVILRCVPISNHLYFYWYRQILGQKVEFLVSFYNNEISEKSEIFDDQFSVERPDGSNFTLKIRSTKLEDSAMYFCASRNPGQGAGTEAFFGQGTRLTVV.

The rearrangement uses TRBV19 and TRBJ1-2; D unclear. The CDR3 sequence is 15 residues long. In germline, CDR1 is LNHDA, CDR2 SQIVND (reference sequence). With 1 base removed from V and 4 bases from J, the gap between germline ends came to 13 bases. CDR3 loop: CASSIAQVVGYGYTF. The CDR3 DNA reads TGTGCCAGTAGTATAGCCCAGGTAGTAGGCTATGGCTACACCTTC.

The count of this clone is one. CDR3 region: CASSLTRTSGLRANEQFF. Here the CDR3 DNA reads TGCGCCAGCAGCTTGACGCGGACTAGCGGCTTGCGGGCCAATGAGCAGTTCTTC. This sequence joins TRBV5-1 and TRBJ2-1, with 10 bases aligning to TRBD2. Germline values: CDR1 SGHRS, CDR2 YFSETQ. V was pared by 1 base and J by 6 bases, with 13 bases of the junction left unmatched. This CDR3 region has 18 residues.

The chain employs TRBV19 and TRBJ2-1; 11 positions match TRBD2. The CDR3 has 20 residues. Germline CDR1 LNHDA, CDR2 SQIVND (reference sequence). V dropped 2 bases and J dropped 0; count of bases not matched to a gene: 12. CDR3 bases: TGTGCCAGTAGTATATCCCTAGCGGGAGGCTACGGTAGCTCCTACAATGAGCAGTTCTTC. This encodes CASSISLAGGYGSSYNEQFF.

The chain links TRBV6-1 to TRBJ2-7; D ambiguous. V lost 8 bases, J lost 7 bases, and 15 bases lay in between. CDR3 size: 12 residues. Germline lookup yields CDR1 MNHNS and CDR2 SASEGT. CDR3 residues: CASVAAVGEQYF. The CDR3 DNA is TGTGCCAGCGTGGCCGCGGTTGGAGAGCAGTACTTC.

This clone appeared a single time. This rearrangement joins TRBV5-8 to TRBJ2-7, with D hard to call. V lost 3 bases and J lost 7, with 5 bases in between. The CDR3 sequence is 10 residues long. CDR1 and CDR2 from the germline V gene are SGHTS and YDEGEE. CDR3 residues: CASSSREQYF. CDR3 coding DNA: TGTGCCAGCAGCTCGAGGGAGCAGTACTTC.

The V call is TRBV11-2, the J call TRBJ1-2; D is unresolved. CDR1 and CDR2 from the germline V gene are SGHAT and FQNNGV. Trimming shortened V by 7 bases and J by 1 base, and 16 bases separated the two germline ends. The CDR3 sequence is 15 residues long. The CDR3 nucleotides are TGTGCCAGCAAGCCTCTTTATGGGCTTAACTATGGCTACACCTTC. Encoded protein: CASKPLYGLNYGYTF.

The genes are TRBV19 and TRBJ1-5; no clear D. The CDR3 totals 12 residues. V was trimmed by 5 bases and J by 11 bases, leaving 13 bases between them. The V gene's germline CDR1 is LNHDA and CDR2 SQIVND (reference sequence). Here the CDR3 reads CASSPRQLAQHF. The CDR3 bases are TGTGCCAGTAGTCCACGCCAGTTGGCCCAGCATTTT.

This clone was detected once. Here the CDR3 reads CASSHPGGPNEQYF. CDR3 bases: TGTGCCAGCAGCCACCCCGGGGGGCCCAACGAGCAGTACTTC. V gene TRBV7-2 combines with J gene TRBJ2-7; D may be TRBD2 (7 bases). The germline CDR1 and CDR2 sequences are SGHTA and FQGNSA. There are 14 residues in the CDR3. The germline V and J ends were trimmed by 5 bases and 5 bases, with 16 bases remaining between them.

This clone has only one observation. V gene TRBV5-6 combines with J gene TRBJ1-4, with D uncertain. The CDR3 consists of 14 residues. Trimming left V 2 bases short and J 8 bases short, with 13 bases between. Per the germline V gene, CDR1 is SGHDT and CDR2 is YYEEEE. CDR3 nucleotide sequence: TGTGCCAGCAGCTTCCCGGGTGTAGGAGAAAAACTGTTTTTT. It yields the protein CASSFPGVGEKLFF.

This chain links TRBV9 with TRBJ1-5; a weak D match, TRBD1 (5 bases). CDR1 is SGDLS and CDR2 is YYNGEE in the germline V gene. V was trimmed by 3 bases and J by 1 base, leaving 11 bases between them. This CDR3 is 15 amino acids long. The CDR3 reads CASSEGPVSNQPQHF. CDR3 DNA: TGTGCCAGCAGCGAGGGGCCTGTAAGCAATCAGCCCCAGCATTTT. The variable domain in full, with the rest retrieved from reference TRBV9 and TRBJ1-5, is DSGVTQTPKHLITATGQRVTLRCSPRSGDLSVYWYQQSLDQGLQFLIQYYNGEERAKGNILERFSAQQFPDLHSELNLSSLELGDSALYFCASSEGPVSNQPQHFGDGTRLSIL.

The gene calls are TRBV6-5 and TRBJ2-1, with 9 bases lining up with TRBD2. The trim removed 0 bases at V and 8 bases at J, leaving 8 bases unmatched. Germline V gene sequence: CDR1 MNHEY, CDR2 SVGAGI. The CDR3 spans 16 residues. CDR3 amino acids: CASSYSLAGGPDEQFF. The CDR3 nucleotides are TGTGCCAGCAGTTACTCGCTGGCGGGAGGGCCTGATGAGCAGTTCTTC.

This chain connects TRBV20-1 to TRBJ2-1, with TRBD2 matching 7 bases. J was trimmed by 13 bases and V by 6 bases; bases with no gene match: 9. Germline CDR1 is DFQATT and CDR2 is SNEGSKA (reference sequence). This CDR3 is built from 11 residues. CDR3 loop: CSAQTGTTQFF. The CDR3 DNA reads as TGCAGTGCCCAGACCGGGACTACCCAGTTCTTC.

The chain carries TRBV7-7 and TRBJ2-2; D not resolved. V shed 4 bases and J shed 5 bases, with 5 bases lying between them. CDR1 and CDR2 (germline): SSHAT, FNYEAQ (reference sequence). The CDR3 runs to 12 residues. The CDR3 DNA sequence: TGTGCCAGCAGCTCCGCTACCGGGGAGCTGTTTTTT. This gives the protein CASSSATGELFF.